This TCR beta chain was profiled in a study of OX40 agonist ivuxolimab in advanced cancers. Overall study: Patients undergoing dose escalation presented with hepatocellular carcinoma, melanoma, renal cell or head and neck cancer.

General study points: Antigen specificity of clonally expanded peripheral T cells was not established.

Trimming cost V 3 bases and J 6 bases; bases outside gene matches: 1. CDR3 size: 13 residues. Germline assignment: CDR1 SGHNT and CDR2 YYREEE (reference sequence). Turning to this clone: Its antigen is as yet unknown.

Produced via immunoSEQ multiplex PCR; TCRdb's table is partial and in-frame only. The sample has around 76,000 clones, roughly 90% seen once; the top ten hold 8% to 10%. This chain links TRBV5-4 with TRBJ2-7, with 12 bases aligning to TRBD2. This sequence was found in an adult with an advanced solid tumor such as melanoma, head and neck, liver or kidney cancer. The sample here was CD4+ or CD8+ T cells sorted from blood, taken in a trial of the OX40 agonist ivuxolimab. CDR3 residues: CASSSTSGGEQYF. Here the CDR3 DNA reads TGTGCCAGCAGCTCGACTAGCGGGGGCGAGCAGTACTTC.